This TCR beta chain was sequenced for a study of blood T cell repertoires in COVID-19. Study information: COVID-19 samples, acute and convalescent, were from the United States, Italy and Spain. PBMCs, B-cell-depleted T cells, or T cells were the source of the cDNA or gDNA that made up the material.

The CDR3 has 14 amino acids. V gave up 2 bases and J gave up 2 bases, with 10 bases separating them. The germline V gene encodes CDR1 SGDLS and CDR2 YYNGEE. This table comes from immunoSEQ multiplex PCR, and its TCRdb copy is limited to in-frame clones, with some not included. The sample has some 190,000 clones, under 90% seen once. The receptor was derived from a woman of 80 years or more with active or convalescent COVID-19. The J gene is TRBJ1-2, the V gene TRBV9; a weak D match, TRBD1 (6 bases). Sequencing used peripheral blood. The CDR3 bases are TGTGCCAGCAGCGTGGGACACGGAAACTATGGCTACACCTTC. It translates to CASSVGHGNYGYTF. Full variable domain (missing parts from reference TRBV9 and TRBJ1-2): DSGVTQTPKHLITATGQRVTLRCSPRSGDLSVYWYQQSLDQGLQFLIQYYNGEERAKGNILERFSAQQFPDLHSELNLSSLELGDSALYFCASSVGHGNYGYTFGSGTRLTVV.